This is a list of T cell receptor beta chains from one sample in a study of cytomegalovirus exposure and HLA in healthy donors. Clones were read by immunoSEQ multiplex PCR, and TCRdb kept only the in-frame ones, dropping some. The table includes 180,000 or so clones, approximately 80% detected once. The sequencing sample was made of PBMCs. These receptor sequences come from a young woman in good health and CMV-seropositive. Each CDR3 is given with its conserved first and last residue. The order of the fields is clone size, V gene, CDR3 protein. The size field is filled for only some rows; it gives once, few, many or a size class.

once,TRBV14,CASSQDLFPGSNEQFF
.,TRBV20-1,CSTGTSVEQYF
.,TRBV2,CASSEGDRWTGELFF
once,TRBV5-1,CASSLISGQEQFF
.,TRBV15,CATSRDLAGGRREQYF
few,TRBV15,CATSGGSSYNEQFF
.,TRBV6-1,CASSVTGGAYQPQHF
.,TRBV6-4,CASSEGEGRKFF
.,TRBV9,CASSVAAGGPSYEQYF
.,TRBV25-1,CASSEEGSTDTQYF
.,TRBV7-9,CASSLVGDDEKLFF
many,TRBV15,CATSRDIAEKLFF
.,TRBV12-5,CASGLVMGTAAYEQYF
.,TRBV10-2,CASRLSRNQPQHF
.,TRBV11-2,CASRLAGVTDTQYF
.,TRBV6-1,CASSENTNTEAFF
few,TRBV5-1,CASSSEPSEAFF
.,TRBV20-1,CSARLEPRQFF
once,TRBV29-1,CSVAQTGELFF
once,TRBV5-6,CASSVGPNTNTEAFF
.,TRBV27,CASSPYVSQVNTEAFF
.,TRBV6-5,CASSYTGSRAGYTF